Below, 10 T cell receptor beta chains from the same sample are listed, as sequenced in a study of cytomegalovirus exposure and HLA in healthy donors. The PCR ran on 60 Vbeta and 13 Jbeta primers. Libraries were prepared by immunoSEQ multiplex PCR; TCRdb keeps only in-frame clonotypes and omits some of them. The sample gives about 210,000 clones, about 79% of which show up once; over 1.5% is in the top ten. Sequencing input: PBMCs. These receptors all stem from a male donor in good health and CMV-seronegative.

This clone is a singleton in its sample. CDR3 DNA sequence: TGTGCCAGCAGCCAAGAGTACACACAGGAGATCGATCAGCCCCAGCATTTT. This codes for CASSQEYTQEIDQPQHF. The chain joins TRBV4-2 to TRBJ1-5, with D possibly being TRBD1 (5 bases). The germline gives CDR1 LGHNA, CDR2 YNFKEQ. The CDR3 spans 17 residues. V lost 0 bases, J lost 5 bases, and 17 bases lay in between.

The chain has TRBV6-5 and TRBJ1-5; possibly TRBD1 for D (5 bases). The CDR3 spans 14 residues. Germline V gives CDR1 MNHEY, CDR2 SVGAGI. Between the trimmed V and J ends, which lost 6 bases and 2 bases, there was a span of 11 bases. The CDR3 loop is CASSTGGGNQPQHF. The CDR3 DNA is TGTGCCAGCAGCACCGGGGGAGGCAATCAGCCCCAGCATTTT.

The chain joins TRBV7-8 to TRBJ2-7; D might be TRBD1 (5 bases). This CDR3 region has 14 residues. Trimming took 1 base from V and 2 from J, leaving 9 bases between them. Germline-derived CDR1 and CDR2 are SGHVS and FQNEAQ. The CDR3 is CASSLELGAYEQYF. Here the CDR3 DNA reads TGTGCCAGCAGCTTAGAATTAGGGGCCTACGAGCAGTACTTC.

This chain's CDR3 is CASSPGLRNEKLFF. The DNA of the CDR3 is TGTGCCAGCAGTCCGGGACTGAGAAATGAAAAACTGTTTTTT. The chain employs TRBV27 and TRBJ1-4; possibly TRBD1 for D (5 bases). This CDR3 comprises 14 residues. V shed 5 bases and J shed 5 bases, with 12 bases lying between them. From germline, CDR1 is MNHEY and CDR2 SMNVEV (reference sequence). Using reference TRBV27 and TRBJ1-4 for the parts outside the CDR3, the full variable domain is EAQVTQNPRYLITVTGKKLTVTCSQNMNHEYMSWYRQDPGLGLRQIYYSMNVEVTDKGDVPEGYKVSRKEKRNFPLILESPSPNQTSLYFCASSPGLRNEKLFFGSGTQLSVL.

The V call is TRBV4-2, the J call TRBJ2-1; 16 bases are a match to TRBD2. This CDR3 region has 20 residues. V lost 0 bases, J lost 5 bases, and 10 bases stayed unmatched. In germline, CDR1 is LGHNA, CDR2 YNFKEQ. In nucleotides, the CDR3 is TGTGCCAGCAGCCAAGAAGGGTGGGGACTAGCGGGAGGGCCTCACAATGAGCAGTTCTTC. It translates to CASSQEGWGLAGGPHNEQFF.

This clone turned up a few times. CDR3 sequence (DNA): TGCGCCAGCAGCTCGTTAGGGGGCTCTGGGGCCAACGTCCTGACTTTC. Translation: CASSSLGGSGANVLTF. The chain carries TRBV4-3 and TRBJ2-6, with D possibly TRBD1 on 6 matching bases. CDR1 is LGHNA, CDR2 YSLEER, per germline. The V end lost 5 bases, the J end lost 0 bases, and 11 bases lay between the germline ends. This CDR3 contains 16 residues.

The chain couples TRBV5-1 to TRBJ2-2; tentative D call: TRBD1 (5 bases). This CDR3 has 13 amino acids. Germline assignment: CDR1 SGHRS and CDR2 YFSETQ. V lost 4 bases, J lost 6 bases, and 10 bases lay in between. The CDR3 here is CASSITGPGELFF. The CDR3 DNA sequence: TGCGCCAGCAGCATTACAGGTCCCGGGGAGCTGTTTTTT.

The rearrangement uses TRBV19 and TRBJ1-1; perhaps TRBD1 as D (6 bases). CDR3 length: 12 residues. V was pared by 6 bases and J by 3 bases, with 8 bases between. Germline CDR1 and CDR2: LNHDA and SQIVND (reference sequence). The CDR3 sequence: CASRQGYTEAFF. The CDR3 nucleotides read TGTGCCAGTAGGCAGGGGTACACTGAAGCTTTCTTT.

The chain uses TRBV7-2 and TRBJ1-2; 12 nucleotides agree with TRBD1. V was clipped by 4 bases and J by 8 bases; unmatched bases: 8. The CDR3 runs 15 residues. Germline V gene lookup returns CDR1 SGHTA and CDR2 FQGNSA. The CDR3 loop reads CASSSRDRGLWGYTF. The CDR3 coding sequence is TGTGCCAGCAGCTCGCGGGACAGGGGGCTATGGGGCTACACCTTC.

The CDR3 DNA is TGTGCCAGTAGGCCGAGGACAGGGAGCTCCTACGAGCAGTACTTC. Its translation is CASRPRTGSSYEQYF. V is TRBV19 and J is TRBJ2-7; 8 bases fit TRBD1. The CDR3 has 15 amino acids. V dropped 6 bases and J dropped 0; count of bases not matched to a gene: 7. The germline V gene encodes CDR1 LNHDA and CDR2 SQIVND (reference sequence).